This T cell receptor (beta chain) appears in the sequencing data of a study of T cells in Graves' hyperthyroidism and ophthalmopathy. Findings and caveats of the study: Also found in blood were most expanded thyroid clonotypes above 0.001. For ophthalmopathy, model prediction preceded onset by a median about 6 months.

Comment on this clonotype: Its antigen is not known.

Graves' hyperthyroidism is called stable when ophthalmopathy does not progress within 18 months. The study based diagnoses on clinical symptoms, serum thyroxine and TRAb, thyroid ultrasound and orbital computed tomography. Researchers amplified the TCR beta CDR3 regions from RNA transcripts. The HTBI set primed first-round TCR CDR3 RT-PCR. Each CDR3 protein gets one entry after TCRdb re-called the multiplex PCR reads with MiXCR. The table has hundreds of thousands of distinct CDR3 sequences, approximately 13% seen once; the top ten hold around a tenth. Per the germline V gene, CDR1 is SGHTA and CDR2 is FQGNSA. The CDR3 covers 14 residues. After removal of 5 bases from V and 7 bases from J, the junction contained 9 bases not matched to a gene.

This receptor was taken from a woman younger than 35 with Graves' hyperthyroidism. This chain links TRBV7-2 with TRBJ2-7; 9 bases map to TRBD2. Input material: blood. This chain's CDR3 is CASSPGTSSQEQYF. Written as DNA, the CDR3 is TGTGCCAGCAGCCCGGGGACTAGCTCGCAGGAGCAGTACTTC.